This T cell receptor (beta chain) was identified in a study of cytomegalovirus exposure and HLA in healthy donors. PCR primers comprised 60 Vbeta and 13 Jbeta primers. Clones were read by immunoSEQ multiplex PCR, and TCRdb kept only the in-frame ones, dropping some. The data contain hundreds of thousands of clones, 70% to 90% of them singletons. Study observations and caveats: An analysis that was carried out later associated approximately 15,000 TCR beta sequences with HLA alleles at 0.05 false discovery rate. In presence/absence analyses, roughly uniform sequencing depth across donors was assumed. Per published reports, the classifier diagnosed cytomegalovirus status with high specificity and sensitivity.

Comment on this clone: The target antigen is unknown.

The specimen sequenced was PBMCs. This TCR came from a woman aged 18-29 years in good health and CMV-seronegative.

The CDR3 DNA reads as TGTGCCTTCAGGGGGAAAATTCCACCCCTCCACTTT. Translating it yields CAFRGKIPPLHF. This chain uses TRBV30 with TRBJ1-6, with 7 positions matching TRBD1. CDR1 is GTSNPN, CDR2 SVGIG, per germline (reference sequence). V shed 7 bases and J 11 bases; nucleotides not matched to a gene: 8. The length of the CDR3 is 12 residues.